The following is a T cell receptor (beta chain) sequence with its context. The data are from a study of cytomegalovirus exposure and HLA in healthy donors. The CDR3 extends over 19 amino acids. The germline V gene encodes CDR1 LGHNA and CDR2 YNFKEQ. V was pared by 0 bases and J by 1 base, with 22 bases between. Vbeta (60) and Jbeta (13) primers were used in the PCR. TCRdb's copy holds only in-frame clones and misses some; the assay was immunoSEQ multiplex PCR. Of roughly 220,000 clones in the sample, 80% to 90% were seen once. The chain joins TRBV4-2 to TRBJ2-7, with D possibly being TRBD2 (6 bases). The sample consisted of PBMCs. The receptor was derived from a man between 25 and 39 years old in good health and CMV-seronegative. The CDR3 region is CASSQELYYSGTQSYEQYF. CDR3 DNA sequence: TGTGCCAGCAGCCAAGAATTGTATTATTCAGGGACTCAATCCTACGAGCAGTACTTC.